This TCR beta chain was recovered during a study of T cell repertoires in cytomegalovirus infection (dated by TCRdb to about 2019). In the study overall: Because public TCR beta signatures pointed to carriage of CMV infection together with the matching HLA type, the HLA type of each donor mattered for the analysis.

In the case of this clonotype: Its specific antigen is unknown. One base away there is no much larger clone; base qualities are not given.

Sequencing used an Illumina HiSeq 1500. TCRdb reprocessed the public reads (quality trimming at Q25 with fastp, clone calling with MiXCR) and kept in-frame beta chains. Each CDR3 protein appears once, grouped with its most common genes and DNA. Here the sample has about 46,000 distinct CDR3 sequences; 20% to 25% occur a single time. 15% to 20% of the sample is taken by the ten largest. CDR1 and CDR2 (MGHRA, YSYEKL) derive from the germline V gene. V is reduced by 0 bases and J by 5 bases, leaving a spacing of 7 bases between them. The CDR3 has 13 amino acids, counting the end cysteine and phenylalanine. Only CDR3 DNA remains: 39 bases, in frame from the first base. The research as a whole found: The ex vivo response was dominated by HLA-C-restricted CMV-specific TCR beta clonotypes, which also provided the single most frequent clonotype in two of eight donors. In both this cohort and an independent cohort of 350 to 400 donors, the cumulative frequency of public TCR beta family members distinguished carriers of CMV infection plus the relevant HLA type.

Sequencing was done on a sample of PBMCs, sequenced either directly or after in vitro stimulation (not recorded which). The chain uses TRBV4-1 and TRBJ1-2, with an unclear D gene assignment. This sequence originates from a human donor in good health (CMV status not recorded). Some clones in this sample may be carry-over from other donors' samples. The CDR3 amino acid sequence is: CASSQETGYGYTF. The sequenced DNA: TGCGCCAGCAGCCAAGAGACGGGGTATGGCTACACCTTC.